Shown below are 20 T cell receptor beta chains from a single sample sequenced in a study of cytomegalovirus exposure and HLA in healthy donors. The PCR ran on 60 Vbeta and 13 Jbeta primers. Only in-frame clones appear in the TCRdb table, and some are missing; sequencing was by immunoSEQ multiplex PCR. The sample yields some 120,000 clones, 75% to 80% seen once. What was sequenced was PBMCs. The source of these receptors is a woman in her 40s in good health and CMV-seropositive.

The V call is TRBV5-4, the J call TRBJ1-2; the D gene is possibly TRBD1 (5 bases). Germline V gene sequence: CDR1 SGHNT, CDR2 YYREEE (reference sequence). The V end lost 0 bases, the J end lost 4 bases, and 13 bases lay between the germline ends. The CDR3 spans 15 residues. The chain's CDR3 is CASSLDPRAAYGYTF. The CDR3 DNA reads as TGTGCCAGCAGCTTGGACCCCAGGGCGGCCTATGGCTACACCTTC.

A few counts support this clone. The chain links TRBV5-6 to TRBJ2-3, with D unclear. This CDR3 has 15 residues. CDR1 is SGHDT and CDR2 is YYEEEE in the germline V gene. V lost 4 bases, J lost 0 bases, and 12 bases lay in between. CDR3 amino acids: CASSLVRYSTDTQYF. CDR3 in DNA: TGTGCCAGCAGCCTTGTCCGTTATAGCACAGATACGCAGTATTTT.

This chain uses TRBV7-8 with TRBJ1-2, with D possibly TRBD1 on 6 matching bases. Trimming removed 4 bases from V and 0 bases from J, with 12 bases in between. Germline V gene lookup returns CDR1 SGHVS and CDR2 FQNEAQ. This CDR3 has 15 amino acids. CDR3 DNA: TGTGCCAGCAGCTCAGGACAGACTACTAACTATGGCTACACCTTC. Its protein is CASSSGQTTNYGYTF.

J is TRBJ1-2 and V is TRBV5-1, with a possible D match to TRBD1 (5 bases). The CDR3 runs 13 residues. The germline V and J ends were trimmed by 1 base and 6 bases, with 10 bases remaining between them. Germline loops: CDR1 SGHRS, CDR2 YFSETQ. The chain's CDR3 is CASSLWGENGYTF. The CDR3 DNA reads TGCGCCAGCAGCTTGTGGGGGGAAAATGGCTACACCTTC.

This clone was counted between two and nine times. V is TRBV7-8 and J is TRBJ2-3, with 7 nucleotides matching TRBD1. The CDR3 is 15 residues long. In germline, CDR1 is SGHVS, CDR2 FQNEAQ. Trimming removed 6 bases from V and 4 bases from J; junction bases left unmatched: 10. CDR3 DNA sequence: TGTGCCAGCAGTTTTATTCTAACAGGGGCAGATACGCAGTATTTT. It yields the protein CASSFILTGADTQYF.

This chain joins TRBV4-1 and TRBJ2-5, with 14 bases that match TRBD2. CDR1 and CDR2 (germline): MGHRA, YSYEKL. J lost 5 bases, V lost 4 bases, and 3 bases had no gene match. The CDR3 loop spans 15 amino acids. CDR3 bases: TGCGCCAGCAGCCGACTAGCGGGGGGGAGGGAGACCCAGTACTTC. It encodes CASSRLAGGRETQYF.

The rearrangement links TRBV2 to TRBJ2-3; D may be TRBD1 (6 bases). V lost 9 bases to trimming and J lost 2 bases, with 15 bases between them. Germline V lookup: CDR1 SNHLY, CDR2 FYNNEI. The CDR3 runs to 14 residues. The CDR3 loop is CASTGTRVTDTQYF. Written as DNA, the CDR3 is TGTGCCAGTACCGGGACAAGAGTCACAGATACGCAGTATTTT.

Regarding this clone: Germline is not matched at one junction end, which may reflect a read error. The chain employs TRBV7-7 and TRBJ2-7, with D hard to call. Germline V gene data show CDR1 as SSHAT and CDR2 as FNYEAQ (reference sequence). The CDR3 length is 15 residues. The CDR3 DNA reads as TGTGCTAGCAGCTTGTCGGTGGTGCCTACCTACGAGCAGTACTTC. Protein sequence: CASSLSVVPTYEQYF.

CDR3 DNA sequence: TGCGCCAGCAGTGAACTACAGGGGAGCTCCTACAATGAGCAGTTCTTC. Residues: CASSELQGSSYNEQFF. The rearrangement joins TRBV10-1 to TRBJ2-1; 7 bases are a match to TRBD1. Germline V gene data show CDR1 as WNHNN and CDR2 as SYGVQD (reference sequence). The CDR3 runs 16 residues. After removal of 3 bases from V and 0 bases from J, the junction contained 5 bases not matched to a gene.

A single count supports this clone. This sequence joins TRBV2 and TRBJ2-1, with 7 bases matching TRBD2. V lost 6 bases, J lost 0 bases, and 2 bases stayed unmatched. The CDR3 has 14 amino acids. The germline gives CDR1 SNHLY, CDR2 FYNNEI. CDR3 in DNA: TGTGCCAGCAGGCGGGGGAGCTCCTACAATGAGCAGTTCTTC. This sequence encodes CASRRGSSYNEQFF.

This chain joins TRBV12-2 and TRBJ2-5; TRBD1, the table's D call, was not compared with the DNA. TRBV12-2 is flagged as a pseudogene. This CDR3 comprises 15 residues. The DNA of the CDR3 is TGTGCAAGTCGCTTCCGGACAGGGATTATGGAGACCCAGTACTTC. Translating gives CASRFRTGIMETQYF.

Only a few counts were recorded for this clone. For the CDR3, the DNA is TGTGCCAGCATAGAGACAGCTAACTATGGCTACACCTTC. It translates to CASIETANYGYTF. V usage is TRBV6-1 and J usage is TRBJ1-2; TRBD1 might be the D (5 bases). CDR1 and CDR2 (germline): MNHNS, SASEGT. V dropped 7 bases and J dropped 0 bases, with 9 bases sitting between them. The CDR3 is made up of 13 amino acids.

V usage is TRBV9 and J usage is TRBJ1-6; possible D gene TRBD1, 5 bases. The CDR3 covers 17 residues. The germline CDR1 and CDR2 sequences are SGDLS and YYNGEE. V gave up 4 bases and J gave up 11 bases, with 25 bases separating them. The CDR3 DNA reads TGTGCCAGCAGCTACGCTGGACACCGGGGGGAGGGGACACCCCTCCACTTT. This gives the protein CASSYAGHRGEGTPLHF.

The chain joins TRBV7-2 to TRBJ2-3; the match to TRBD2 covers 11 bases. Unmatched junction bases numbered 4, after V lost 3 bases and J lost 5 bases. Germline assignment: CDR1 SGHTA and CDR2 FQGNSA. The CDR3 spans 15 residues. CDR3 sequence reads: CASSFSGGVVDTQYF. Written as DNA, the CDR3 is TGTGCCAGCAGCTTTAGCGGGGGGGTGGTAGATACGCAGTATTTT.

The V gene is TRBV27, the J gene TRBJ2-5, with 10 bases aligning to TRBD2. The CDR3 extends over 15 amino acids. V lost 8 bases to trimming and J lost 0 bases; unmatched junction nucleotides: 6. The V gene's germline CDR1 is MNHEY and CDR2 SMNVEV (reference sequence). CDR3 nucleotide sequence: TGTGCCAGCTCCGTAGCGGGGGGCCACCAAGAGACCCAGTACTTC. The encoded protein is CASSVAGGHQETQYF.

The genes are TRBV2 and TRBJ1-1, with a possible D match to TRBD1 (6 bases). Germline CDR1 reads SNHLY; CDR2 reads FYNNEI. The CDR3 has 13 amino acids. V lost 4 bases and J 3 bases, leaving 9 bases between the germline ends. This CDR3 is CASSAGVYTEAFF. CDR3 bases: TGTGCCAGCAGTGCAGGGGTATACACTGAAGCTTTCTTT. The variable domain in full, completed from reference TRBV2 and TRBJ1-1, reads EPEVTQTPSHQVTQMGQEVILRCVPISNHLYFYWYRQILGQKVEFLVSFYNNEISEKSEIFDDQFSVERPDGSNFTLKIRSTKLEDSAMYFCASSAGVYTEAFFGQGTRLTVV.

The gene calls are TRBV9 and TRBJ1-1; 7 bases are a match to TRBD1. CDR3 length: 14 amino acids. Germline-derived CDR1 and CDR2 are SGDLS and YYNGEE. V dropped 4 bases and J dropped 2; count of bases not matched to a gene: 5. The CDR3 is CASSTTGTNTEAFF. CDR3 nucleotides: TGTGCCAGCAGCACGACAGGGACAAACACTGAAGCTTTCTTT.

The V and J genes are TRBV12-5 and TRBJ1-4; a weak D match, TRBD1 (5 bases). This CDR3 spans 17 amino acids. The V gene's germline CDR1 is LGHNT and CDR2 FRNRAP. The V end lost 0 bases, the J end lost 3 bases, and 14 bases lay between the germline ends. The CDR3 sequence is CASGLVRGRGANEKLFF. The CDR3 DNA follows: TGTGCTAGTGGTTTGGTAAGGGGTAGGGGTGCTAATGAAAAACTGTTTTTT.

This clone was picked up one time. J is TRBJ1-5 and V is TRBV29-1; D call uncertain. The germline V gene encodes CDR1 SQVTM and CDR2 ANQGSEA. The CDR3 is 13 amino acids. With 6 bases removed from V and 0 bases from J, the gap between germline ends came to 9 bases. The CDR3 sequence is CSVQANSNQPQHF. Here the CDR3 DNA reads TGCAGCGTCCAAGCTAATAGCAATCAGCCCCAGCATTTT.

The V and J genes are TRBV5-4 and TRBJ1-1, with TRBD1 as a possible D gene (5 bases). The CDR3 is 12 amino acids. Trimming cost V 3 bases and J 11 bases, with 14 bases left between them. Per the germline V gene, CDR1 is SGHNT and CDR2 is YYREEE (reference sequence). The CDR3 sequence: CASSSPGVRAFF. The CDR3 DNA is TGTGCCAGCAGCTCCCCGGGGGTGAGGGCTTTCTTT.